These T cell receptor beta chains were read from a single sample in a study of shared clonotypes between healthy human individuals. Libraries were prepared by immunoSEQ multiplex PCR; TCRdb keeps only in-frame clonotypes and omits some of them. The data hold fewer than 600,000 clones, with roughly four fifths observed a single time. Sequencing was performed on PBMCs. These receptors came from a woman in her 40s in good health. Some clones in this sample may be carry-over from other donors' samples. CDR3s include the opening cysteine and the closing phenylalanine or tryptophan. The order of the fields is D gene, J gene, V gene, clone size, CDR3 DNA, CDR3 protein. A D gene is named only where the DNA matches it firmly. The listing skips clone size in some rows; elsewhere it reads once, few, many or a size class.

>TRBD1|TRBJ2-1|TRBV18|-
TGTGCCAGCTCACCCCGCAAAGGACAGGACAATGAGCAGTTCTTC
CASSPRKGQDNEQFF
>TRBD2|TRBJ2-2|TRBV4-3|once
TGCGCCAGCAGCCAAGATCTCCTAGCGGGGAACACCGGGGAGCTGTTTTTT
CASSQDLLAGNTGELFF
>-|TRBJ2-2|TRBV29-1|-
TGCAGCGTTGAAGGCCAGGGTTTCACCGGGGAGCTGTTTTTT
CSVEGQGFTGELFF
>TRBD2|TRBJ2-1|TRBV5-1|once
TGCGCCAGCAGCTTGGACCCGGGACTAGCGGCCGCGGGGGAGCAGTTCTTC
CASSLDPGLAAAGEQFF
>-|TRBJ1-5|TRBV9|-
TGTGCCAGCAGCGTAAATCCCTCCGGGGAGCCCCAGCATTTT
CASSVNPSGEPQHF
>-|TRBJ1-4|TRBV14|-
TGTGCCAGCAGCCGCAAGTTCGGGAGGACCGATGAAAAACTGTTTTTT
CASSRKFGRTDEKLFF
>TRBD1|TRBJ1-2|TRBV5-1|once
TGCGCCAGCAGCTTGGGGGACAGGGAAGGGTATGGCTACACCTTC
CASSLGDREGYGYTF
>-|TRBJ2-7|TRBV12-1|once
TGTGCCAGCAGCAACCGGGACAGGGTCCACGAGCAGTACTTC
CASSNRDRVHEQYF
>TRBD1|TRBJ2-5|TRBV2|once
TGTGCCAGAAGGACAGGGAGGGAGACCCAGTACTTC
CARRTGRETQYF
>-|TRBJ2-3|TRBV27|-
TGTGCCAGCAGTTTCTGGGACACAGATACGCAGTATTTT
CASSFWDTDTQYF
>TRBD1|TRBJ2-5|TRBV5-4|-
TGTGCCAGCAGCTTCGGGACAGGGAAAGAGACCCAGTACTTC
CASSFGTGKETQYF
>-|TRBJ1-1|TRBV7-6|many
TGTGCCAGCAGCTCAGATATAGGGGTAGCTTTCTTT
CASSSDIGVAFF
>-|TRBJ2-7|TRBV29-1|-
TGCAGCGCCGCCGGGGCGGGAACTAGCTACGAGCAGTACTTC
CSAAGAGTSYEQYF
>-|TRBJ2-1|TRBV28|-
TGTGCCAGCAGTTCTCCCGGGACTTATCTGGACTCTGAGCAGTTCTTC
CASSSPGTYLDSEQFF
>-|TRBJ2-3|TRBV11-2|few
TGTGCCAGCAGCACATACTTGAGGGGGGGCACAGATACGCAGTATTTT
CASSTYLRGGTDTQYF
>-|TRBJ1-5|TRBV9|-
TGTGCCAGCAGCGCCTCGGGGAGTCAGCCCCAGCATTTT
CASSASGSQPQHF
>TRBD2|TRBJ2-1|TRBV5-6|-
TGTGCCAGCAGCTTGGTACCAATGAGCGGGACCCGAAATGAGCAGTTCTTC
CASSLVPMSGTRNEQFF
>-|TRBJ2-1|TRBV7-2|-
TGTGCCAGCAGCTTATATATGTCGGGGGTGTACAATGAGCAGTTCTTC
CASSLYMSGVYNEQFF
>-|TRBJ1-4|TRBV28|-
TGTGCCAGCAGTTACCCACCCGCAACTAATGAAAAACTGTTTTTT
CASSYPPATNEKLFF
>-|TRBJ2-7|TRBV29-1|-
TGCAGCGTTGGGGGCCGACAGGCGACTCCCTACGAGCAGTACTTC
CSVGGRQATPYEQYF
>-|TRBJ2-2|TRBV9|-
TGTGCCAGCAGCGGAGGGGGGATGGTCACCGGGGAGCTGTTTTTT
CASSGGGMVTGELFF
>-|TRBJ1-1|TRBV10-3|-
TGTGCCATCAGTGAGAGGAGGGGGAACACTGAAGCTTTCTTT
CAISERRGNTEAFF
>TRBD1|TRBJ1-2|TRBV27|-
TGTGCCAGCACATCCCCTGGGGGACAGCGTTTAGGTTACACCTTC
CASTSPGGQRLGYTF
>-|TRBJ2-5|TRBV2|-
TGTGCCGGGGGAGTGTACCAAGAGACCCAGTACTTC
CAGGVYQETQYF
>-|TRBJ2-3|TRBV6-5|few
TGTGCCAGCAGTCCAGCCGGGACCGGGAATACGCAGTATTTT
CASSPAGTGNTQYF
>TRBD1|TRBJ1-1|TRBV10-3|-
TGTGCCATCGGAGACAGGGTGAACACTGAAGCTTTCTTT
CAIGDRVNTEAFF
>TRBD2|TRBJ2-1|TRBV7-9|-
TGTGCCAGCAGCGGGACTACCAGATACAATGAGCAGTTCTTC
CASSGTTRYNEQFF
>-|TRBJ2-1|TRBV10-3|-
TGTGCCATCAGCCCAAAGGGGGGCGGTGAGCAGTTCTTC
CAISPKGGGEQFF
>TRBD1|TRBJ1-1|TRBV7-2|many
TGTGCCAGCAGCCCGAGGACAGGGGGTCTAGGAGCTTTCTTT
CASSPRTGGLGAFF
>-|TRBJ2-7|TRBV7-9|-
TGTGCCAGCAGCCAAGGACAGTCCATCCAGTACTTC
CASSQGQSIQYF
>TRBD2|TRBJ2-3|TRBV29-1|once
TGCAGCGTCGCGCTAGCGGGAGGGTTGGATACGCAGTATTTT
CSVALAGGLDTQYF
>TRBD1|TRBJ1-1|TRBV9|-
TGTGCCAGCAGCGTAGATGCGCAGGGGGCGAACACTGAAGCTTTCTTT
CASSVDAQGANTEAFF
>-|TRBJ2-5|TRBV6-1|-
TGTGCCAGCAGACTGCGGGCCCAGTACTTC
CASRLRAQYF
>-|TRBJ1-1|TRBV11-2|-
TGTGCCAGCAGTGCTCAGGGTATGAACACTGAAGCTTTCTTT
CASSAQGMNTEAFF
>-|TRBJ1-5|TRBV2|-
TGTGCCAGCACGGGGCCAGGGTCAAATCAGCCCCAGCATTTT
CASTGPGSNQPQHF
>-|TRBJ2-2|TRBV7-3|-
TGTGCCAGCAGCTTGGCAGGGCCTATCGGGGAGCTGTTTTTT
CASSLAGPIGELFF
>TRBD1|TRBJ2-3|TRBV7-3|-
TGTGCCAGCAGCTCGGGACAGGGGGTTCTAGATACGCAGTATTTT
CASSSGQGVLDTQYF
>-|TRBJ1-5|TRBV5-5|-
TGTGCCAGCAGCCTCGGATGGGATCAGCCCCAGCATTTT
CASSLGWDQPQHF
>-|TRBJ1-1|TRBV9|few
TGTGCCAGCAGCGTTTGGGATTCGGACACTGAAGCTTTCTTT
CASSVWDSDTEAFF
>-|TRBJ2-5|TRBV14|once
TGTGCCAGCAGCCAGCCAAGGGGGGTTGGAGAGACCCAGTACTTC
CASSQPRGVGETQYF
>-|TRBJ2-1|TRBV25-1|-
TGTGCCAGCAGTCCCCAGGATCCCTTTCACAATGAGCAGTTCTTC
CASSPQDPFHNEQFF
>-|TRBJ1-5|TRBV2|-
TGTGCCAGCAGTGAAGTAGAAAATCAGCCCCAGCATTTT
CASSEVENQPQHF
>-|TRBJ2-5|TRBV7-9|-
TGTGCCAGCAGCCCCATGGTGACAGCCACAGAGACCCAGTACTTC
CASSPMVTATETQYF
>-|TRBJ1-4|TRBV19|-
TGTGCCAGTAGTACTCAGCGCTCCAATGAAAAACTGTTTTTT
CASSTQRSNEKLFF